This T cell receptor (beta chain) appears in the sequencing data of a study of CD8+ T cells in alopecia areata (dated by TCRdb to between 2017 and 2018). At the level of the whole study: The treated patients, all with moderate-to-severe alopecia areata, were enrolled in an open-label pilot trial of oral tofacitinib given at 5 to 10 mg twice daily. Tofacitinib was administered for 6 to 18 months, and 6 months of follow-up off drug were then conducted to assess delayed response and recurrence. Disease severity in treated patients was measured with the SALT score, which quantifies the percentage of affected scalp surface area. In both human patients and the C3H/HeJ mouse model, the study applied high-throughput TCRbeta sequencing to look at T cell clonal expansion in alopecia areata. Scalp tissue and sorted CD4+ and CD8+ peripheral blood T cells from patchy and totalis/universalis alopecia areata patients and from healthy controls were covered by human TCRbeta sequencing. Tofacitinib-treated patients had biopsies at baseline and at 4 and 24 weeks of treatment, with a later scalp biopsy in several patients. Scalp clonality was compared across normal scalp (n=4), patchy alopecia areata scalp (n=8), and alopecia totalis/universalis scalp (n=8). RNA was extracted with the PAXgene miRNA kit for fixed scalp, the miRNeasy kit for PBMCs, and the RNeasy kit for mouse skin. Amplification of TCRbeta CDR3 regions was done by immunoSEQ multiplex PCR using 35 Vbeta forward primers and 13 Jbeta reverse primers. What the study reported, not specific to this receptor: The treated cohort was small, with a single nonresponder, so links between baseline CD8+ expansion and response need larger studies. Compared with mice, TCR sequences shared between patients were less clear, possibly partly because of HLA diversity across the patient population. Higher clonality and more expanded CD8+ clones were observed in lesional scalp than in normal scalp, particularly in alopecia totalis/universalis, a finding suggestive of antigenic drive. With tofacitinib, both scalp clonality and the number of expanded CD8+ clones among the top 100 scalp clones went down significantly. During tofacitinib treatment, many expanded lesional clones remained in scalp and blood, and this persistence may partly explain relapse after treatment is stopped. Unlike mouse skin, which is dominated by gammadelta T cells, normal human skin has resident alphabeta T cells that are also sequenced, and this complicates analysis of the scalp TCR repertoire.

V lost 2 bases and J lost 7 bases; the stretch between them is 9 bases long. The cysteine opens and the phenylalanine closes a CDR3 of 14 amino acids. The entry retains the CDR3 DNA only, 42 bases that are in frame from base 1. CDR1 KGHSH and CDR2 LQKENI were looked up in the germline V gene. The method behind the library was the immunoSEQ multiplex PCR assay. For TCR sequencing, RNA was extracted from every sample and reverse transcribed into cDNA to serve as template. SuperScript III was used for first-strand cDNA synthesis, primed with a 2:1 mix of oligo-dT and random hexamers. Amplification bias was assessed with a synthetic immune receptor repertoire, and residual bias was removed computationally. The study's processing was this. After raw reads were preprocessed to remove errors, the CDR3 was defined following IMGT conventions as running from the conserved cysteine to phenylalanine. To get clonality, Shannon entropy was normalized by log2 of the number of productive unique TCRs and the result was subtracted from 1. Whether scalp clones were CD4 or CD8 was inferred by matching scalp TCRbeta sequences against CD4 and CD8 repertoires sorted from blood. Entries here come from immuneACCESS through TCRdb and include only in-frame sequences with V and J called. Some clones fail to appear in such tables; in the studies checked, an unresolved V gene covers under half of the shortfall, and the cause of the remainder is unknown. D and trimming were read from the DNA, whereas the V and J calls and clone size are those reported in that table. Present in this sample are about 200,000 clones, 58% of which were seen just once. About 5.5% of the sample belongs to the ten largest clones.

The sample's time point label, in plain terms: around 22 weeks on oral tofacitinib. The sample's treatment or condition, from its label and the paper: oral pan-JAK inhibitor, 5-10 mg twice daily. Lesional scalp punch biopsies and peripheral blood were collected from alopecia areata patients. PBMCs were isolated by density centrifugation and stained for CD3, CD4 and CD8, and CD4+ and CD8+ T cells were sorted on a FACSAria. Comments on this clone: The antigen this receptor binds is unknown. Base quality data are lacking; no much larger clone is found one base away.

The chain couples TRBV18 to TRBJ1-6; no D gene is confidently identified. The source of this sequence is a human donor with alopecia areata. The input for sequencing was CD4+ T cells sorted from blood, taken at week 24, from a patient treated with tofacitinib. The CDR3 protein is CASSPEGENSPLHF. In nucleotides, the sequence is TGTGCCAGCTCACCAGAAGGTGAAAATTCACCCCTCCACTTT.